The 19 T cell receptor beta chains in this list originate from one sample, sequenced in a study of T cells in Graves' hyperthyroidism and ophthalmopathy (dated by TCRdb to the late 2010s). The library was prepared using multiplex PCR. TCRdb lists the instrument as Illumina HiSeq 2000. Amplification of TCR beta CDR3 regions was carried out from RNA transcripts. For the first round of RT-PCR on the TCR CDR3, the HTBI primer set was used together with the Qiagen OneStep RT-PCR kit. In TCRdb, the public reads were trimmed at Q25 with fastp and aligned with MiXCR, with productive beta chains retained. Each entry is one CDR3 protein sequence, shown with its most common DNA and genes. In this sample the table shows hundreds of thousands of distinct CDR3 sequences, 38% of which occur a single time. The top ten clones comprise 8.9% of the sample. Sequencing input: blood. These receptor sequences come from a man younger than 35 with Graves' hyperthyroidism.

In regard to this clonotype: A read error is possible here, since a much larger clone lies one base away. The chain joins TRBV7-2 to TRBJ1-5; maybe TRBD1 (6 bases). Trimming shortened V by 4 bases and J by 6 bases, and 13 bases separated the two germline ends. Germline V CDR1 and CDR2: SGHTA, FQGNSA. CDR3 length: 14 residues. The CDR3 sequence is CASSSPTGGQPQHF. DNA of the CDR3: TGTGCCAGCAGCTCCCCGACAGGCGGTCAGCCCCAGCATTTT.

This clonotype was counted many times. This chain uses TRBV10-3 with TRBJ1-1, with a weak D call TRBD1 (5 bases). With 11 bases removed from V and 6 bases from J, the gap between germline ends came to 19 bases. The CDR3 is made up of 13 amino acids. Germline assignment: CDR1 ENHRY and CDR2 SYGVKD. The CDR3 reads CAPHAGLGAEAFF. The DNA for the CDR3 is TGTGCCCCCCACGCAGGGCTGGGGGCTGAAGCTTTCTTT.

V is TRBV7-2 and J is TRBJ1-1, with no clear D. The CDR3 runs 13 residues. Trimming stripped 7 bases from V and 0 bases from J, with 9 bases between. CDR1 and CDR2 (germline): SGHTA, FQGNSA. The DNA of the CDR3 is TGTGCCAGCAACACGGTTATGAACACTGAAGCTTTCTTT. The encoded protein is CASNTVMNTEAFF.

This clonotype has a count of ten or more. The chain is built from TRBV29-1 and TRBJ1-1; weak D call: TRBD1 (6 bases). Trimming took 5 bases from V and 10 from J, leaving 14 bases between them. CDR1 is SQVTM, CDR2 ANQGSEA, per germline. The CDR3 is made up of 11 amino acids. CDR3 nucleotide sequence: TGCAGCGTTCCCCTGGGACAAGGAGCTTTCTTT. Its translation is CSVPLGQGAFF.

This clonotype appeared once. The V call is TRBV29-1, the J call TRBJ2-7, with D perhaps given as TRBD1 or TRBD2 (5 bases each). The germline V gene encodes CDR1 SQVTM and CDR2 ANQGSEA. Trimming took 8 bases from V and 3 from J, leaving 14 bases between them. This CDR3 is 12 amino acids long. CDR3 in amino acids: CSSRAGSYEQYF. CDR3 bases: TGCAGCTCGAGGGCAGGGAGCTACGAGCAGTACTTC.

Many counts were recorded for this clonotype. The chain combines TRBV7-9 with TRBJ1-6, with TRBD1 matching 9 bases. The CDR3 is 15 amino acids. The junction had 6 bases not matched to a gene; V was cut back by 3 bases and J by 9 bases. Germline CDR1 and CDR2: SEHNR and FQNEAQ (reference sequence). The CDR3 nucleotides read TGTGCCAGCAGCTTTGGACAGGGGATTGGTTCACCCCTCCACTTT. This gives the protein CASSFGQGIGSPLHF. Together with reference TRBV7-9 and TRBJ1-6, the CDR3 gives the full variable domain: DTGVSQNPRHKITKRGQNVTFRCDPISEHNRLYWYRQTLGQGPEFLTYFQNEAQLEKSRLLSDRFSAERPKGSFSTLEIQRTEQGDSAMYLCASSFGQGIGSPLHFGNGTRLTVT.

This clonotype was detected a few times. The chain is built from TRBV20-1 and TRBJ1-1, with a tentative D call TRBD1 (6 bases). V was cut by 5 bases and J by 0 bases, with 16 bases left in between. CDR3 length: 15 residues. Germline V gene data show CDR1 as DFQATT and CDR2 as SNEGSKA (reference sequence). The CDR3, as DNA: TGCAGTGCTGGGGGCAGGACGAATATGAACACTGAAGCTTTCTTT. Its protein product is CSAGGRTNMNTEAFF.

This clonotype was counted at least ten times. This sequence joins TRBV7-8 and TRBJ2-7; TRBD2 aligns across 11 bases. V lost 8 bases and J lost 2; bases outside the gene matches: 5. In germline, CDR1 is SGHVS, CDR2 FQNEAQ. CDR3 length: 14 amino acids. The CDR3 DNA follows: TGTGCCAGCGCGGTAGCGGGAGGGCCCTACGAGCAGTACTTC. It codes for CASAVAGGPYEQYF.

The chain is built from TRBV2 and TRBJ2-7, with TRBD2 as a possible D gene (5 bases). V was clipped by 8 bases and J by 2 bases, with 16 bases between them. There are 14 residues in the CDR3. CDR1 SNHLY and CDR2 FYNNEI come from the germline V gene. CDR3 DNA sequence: TGTGCCAGCCGGAGAGACACCGGGGCCTACGAGCAGTACTTC. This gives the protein CASRRDTGAYEQYF.

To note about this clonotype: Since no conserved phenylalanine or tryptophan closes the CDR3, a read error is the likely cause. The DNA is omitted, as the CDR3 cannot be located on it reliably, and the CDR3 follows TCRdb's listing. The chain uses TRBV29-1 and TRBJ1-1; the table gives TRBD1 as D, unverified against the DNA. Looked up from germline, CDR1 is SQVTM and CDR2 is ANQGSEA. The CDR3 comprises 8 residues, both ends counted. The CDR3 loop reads CSVERLGT.

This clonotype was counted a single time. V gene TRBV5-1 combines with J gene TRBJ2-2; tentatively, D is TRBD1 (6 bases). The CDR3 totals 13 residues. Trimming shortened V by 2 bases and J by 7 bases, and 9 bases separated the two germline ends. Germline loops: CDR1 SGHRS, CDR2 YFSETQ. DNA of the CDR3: TGCGCCAGCAGCTTCCAGGGGAACGGGGAGCTGTTTTTT. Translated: CASSFQGNGELFF. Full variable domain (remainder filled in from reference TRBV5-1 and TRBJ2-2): KAGVTQTPRYLIKTRGQQVTLSCSPISGHRSVSWYQQTPGQGLQFLFEYFSETQRNKGNFPGRFSGRQFSNSRSEMNVSTLELGDSALYLCASSFQGNGELFFGEGSRLTVL.

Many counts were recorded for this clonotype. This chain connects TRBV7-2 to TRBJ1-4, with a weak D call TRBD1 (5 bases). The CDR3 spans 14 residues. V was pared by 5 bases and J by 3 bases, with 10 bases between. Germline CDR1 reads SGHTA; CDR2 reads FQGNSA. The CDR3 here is CASSRDGPNEKLFF. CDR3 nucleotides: TGTGCCAGCAGCCGGGACGGTCCTAATGAAAAACTGTTTTTT. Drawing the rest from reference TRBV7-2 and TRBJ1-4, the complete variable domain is GAGVSQSPSNKVTEKGKDVELRCDPISGHTALYWYRQSLGQGLEFLIYFQGNSAPDKSGLPSDRFSAERTGGSVSTLTIQRTQQEDSAVYLCASSRDGPNEKLFFGSGTQLSVL.

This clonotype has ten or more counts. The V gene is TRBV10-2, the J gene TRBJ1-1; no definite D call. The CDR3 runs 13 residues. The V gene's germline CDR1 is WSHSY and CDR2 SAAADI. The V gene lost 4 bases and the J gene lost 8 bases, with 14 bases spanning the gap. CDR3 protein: CASSAMGSVEAFF. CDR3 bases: TGCGCCAGCAGTGCAATGGGGTCCGTGGAAGCTTTCTTT.

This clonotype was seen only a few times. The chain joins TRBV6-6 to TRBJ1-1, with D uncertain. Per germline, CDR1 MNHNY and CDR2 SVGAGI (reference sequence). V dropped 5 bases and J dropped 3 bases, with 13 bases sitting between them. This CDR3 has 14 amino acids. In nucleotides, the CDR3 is TGTGCCAGCAGTGAAAGTCCCAGGTACACTGAAGCTTTCTTT. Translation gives CASSESPRYTEAFF.

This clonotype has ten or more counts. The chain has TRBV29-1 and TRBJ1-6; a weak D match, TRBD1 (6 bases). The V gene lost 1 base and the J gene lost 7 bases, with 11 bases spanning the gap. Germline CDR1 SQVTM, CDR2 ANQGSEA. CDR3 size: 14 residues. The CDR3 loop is CSVEGRGENSPLHF. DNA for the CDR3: TGCAGCGTTGAAGGTAGGGGGGAGAATTCACCCCTCCACTTT.

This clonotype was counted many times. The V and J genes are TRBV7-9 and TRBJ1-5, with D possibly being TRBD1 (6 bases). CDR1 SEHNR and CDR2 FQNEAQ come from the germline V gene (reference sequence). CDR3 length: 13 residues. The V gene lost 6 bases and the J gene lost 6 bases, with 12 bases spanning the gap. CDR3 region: CASSPTGGQPQHF. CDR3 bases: TGTGCCAGCAGTCCGACAGGCGGTCAGCCCCAGCATTTT.

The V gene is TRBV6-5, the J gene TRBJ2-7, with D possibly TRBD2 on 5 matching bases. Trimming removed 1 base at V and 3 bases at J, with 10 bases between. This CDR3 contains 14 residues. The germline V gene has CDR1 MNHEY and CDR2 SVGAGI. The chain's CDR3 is CASSYLGEIYEQYF. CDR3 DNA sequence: TGTGCCAGCAGTTACTTGGGAGAAATCTACGAGCAGTACTTC.

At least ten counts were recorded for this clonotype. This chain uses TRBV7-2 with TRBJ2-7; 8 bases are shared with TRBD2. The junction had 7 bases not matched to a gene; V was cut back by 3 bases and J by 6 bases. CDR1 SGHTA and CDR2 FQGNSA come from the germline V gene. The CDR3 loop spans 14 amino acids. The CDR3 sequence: CASSLDRSGSEQYF. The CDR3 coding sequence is TGTGCCAGCAGCTTGGACCGGAGCGGGAGCGAGCAGTACTTC.

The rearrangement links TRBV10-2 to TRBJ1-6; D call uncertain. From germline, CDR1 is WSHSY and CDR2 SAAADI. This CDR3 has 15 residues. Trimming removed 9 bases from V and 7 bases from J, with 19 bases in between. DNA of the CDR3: TGCGCCAGACGTTACTCGAAGGGAGGCAATTCACCCCTCCACTTT. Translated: CARRYSKGGNSPLHF.